The 18 T cell receptor beta chains given below trace back to one sample, sequenced in a study of blood T cell repertoires in COVID-19. This table comes from immunoSEQ multiplex PCR, and its TCRdb copy is limited to in-frame clones, with some not included. The sample contains some 140,000 clones, less than 90% of which appear only once. Material for sequencing was peripheral blood. The source of these receptors is a man aged 60 to 75 with acute or convalescent COVID-19.

This chain uses TRBV30 with TRBJ1-6, with 7 bases that match TRBD1. From germline, CDR1 is GTSNPN and CDR2 SVGIG (reference sequence). This CDR3 has 13 residues. With V trimmed by 4 bases and J by 9 bases, 6 bases remained unmatched. Here the CDR3 reads CAWTPPGGSPLHF. In DNA, the CDR3 is TGTGCCTGGACACCGCCAGGGGGTTCACCCCTCCACTTT.

Comment on this clone: This same CDR3 is encoded by further DNA sequences in the sample. The rearrangement links TRBV12-3 or TRBV12-4 to TRBJ1-5; weak D call: TRBD1 (5 bases). The length of the CDR3 is 13 residues. Trimming removed 6 bases from V and 7 bases from J, with 13 bases in between. The CDR3 coding sequence is TGTGCCAGCAGCCTTAGGGGTAGCCAGCCCCAGCATTTT. Translating gives CASSLRGSQPQHF.

This clone was recorded only once. This rearrangement joins TRBV3-1 (or the pseudogene TRBV3-2) to TRBJ2-7; D perhaps matches TRBD1 (6 bases). CDR1 LGHDT and CDR2 YNNKEL come from the germline V gene (reference sequence). Deletions cut 3 bases from V and 5 bases from J, with 14 bases between. The CDR3 covers 14 residues. The CDR3 spells CASSHAGDRHEQYF. CDR3 DNA sequence: TGTGCCAGCAGCCATGCAGGGGATCGGCACGAGCAGTACTTC.

The chain uses TRBV5-1 and TRBJ2-7, with 12 positions matching TRBD2. Germline values: CDR1 SGHRS, CDR2 YFSETQ. Trimming removed 3 bases from V and 6 bases from J; junction bases left unmatched: 10. The CDR3 runs 16 residues. The CDR3 sequence: CASSSRTSGAPGEQYF. The CDR3 DNA reads TGCGCCAGCAGCTCCCGGACTAGCGGGGCCCCGGGCGAGCAGTACTTC.

This sequence joins TRBV19 and TRBJ2-2; the match to TRBD1 covers 9 bases. V lost 10 bases, J lost 6 bases, and 9 bases stayed unmatched. The CDR3 covers 14 residues. Germline CDR1 LNHDA, CDR2 SQIVND (reference sequence). CDR3 amino acids: CATMTGGLAGELFF. CDR3 coding DNA: TGTGCCACGATGACAGGGGGACTCGCCGGGGAGCTGTTTTTT.

This sequence joins TRBV12-3 or TRBV12-4 and TRBJ1-2; D remains ambiguous. V lost 5 bases and J 9 bases, leaving 13 bases between the germline ends. This CDR3 comprises 12 residues. The CDR3 here is CASSAEGYSYTF. The CDR3 nucleotides read TGTGCCAGCAGTGCAGAGGGTTACAGCTACACCTTC.

The chain joins TRBV20-1 to TRBJ2-5; 8 bases are shared with TRBD1. After removal of 3 bases from V and 5 bases from J, the junction contained 8 bases not matched to a gene. Per the germline V gene, CDR1 is DFQATT and CDR2 is SNEGSKA (reference sequence). The CDR3 is 14 residues long. The CDR3 region is CSASETGGSETQYF. The CDR3 DNA reads TGCAGTGCTAGTGAAACAGGGGGTAGTGAGACCCAGTACTTC.

The gene calls are TRBV12-2 and TRBJ1-5. TRBV12-2 is a listed pseudogene. This CDR3 contains 15 residues. CDR3 residues: CASRLVGRAGQPQHF. DNA of the CDR3: TGTGCAAGTCGCTTAGTAGGGCGGGCTGGTCAGCCCCAGCATTTT.

This chain links TRBV7-6 with TRBJ1-6; D might be TRBD1 (5 bases). Per the germline V gene, CDR1 is SGHVS and CDR2 is FNYEAQ. The V end lost 0 bases, the J end lost 9 bases, and 12 bases lay between the germline ends. The length of the CDR3 is 15 residues. CDR3 sequence reads: CASSLAGPQGSPLHF. CDR3 in DNA: TGTGCCAGCAGCTTAGCCGGCCCCCAGGGTTCACCCCTCCACTTT.

The rearrangement links TRBV5-1 to TRBJ2-7, with 7 nucleotides matching TRBD2. Germline values: CDR1 SGHRS, CDR2 YFSETQ. V gave up 0 bases and J gave up 5 bases; unmatched junction bases: 17. The CDR3 runs to 18 residues. In DNA, the CDR3 is TGCGCCAGCAGCTTGGCCCGCGGGGGTTGGCGGGATCCTAACGAGCAGTACTTC. Protein: CASSLARGGWRDPNEQYF. Using reference TRBV5-1 and TRBJ2-7 for the parts outside the CDR3, the full variable domain is KAGVTQTPRYLIKTRGQQVTLSCSPISGHRSVSWYQQTPGQGLQFLFEYFSETQRNKGNFPGRFSGRQFSNSRSEMNVSTLELGDSALYLCASSLARGGWRDPNEQYFGPGTRLTVT.

V and J are TRBV18 and TRBJ2-1, with 7 positions matching TRBD2. Losses at the gene ends were 2 bases for V and 9 bases for J; bases not matched to a gene: 13. CDR1 is KGHSH and CDR2 is LQKENI in the germline V gene. The CDR3 is made up of 16 amino acids. CDR3 coding DNA: TGTGCCAGCTCACCAATGGAGCGGGGTCTCTTCGCTGAGCAGTTCTTC. Its translation is CASSPMERGLFAEQFF. Together with reference TRBV18 and TRBJ2-1, the CDR3 gives the full variable domain: NAGVMQNPRHLVRRRGQEARLRCSPMKGHSHVYWYRQLPEEGLKFMVYLQKENIIDESGMPKERFSAEFPKEGPSILRIQQVVRGDSAAYFCASSPMERGLFAEQFFGPGTRLTVL.

The chain carries TRBV19 and TRBJ1-5; possibly TRBD1 for D (6 bases). The germline V gene has CDR1 LNHDA and CDR2 SQIVND (reference sequence). Between the trimmed V and J ends, which lost 1 base and 6 bases, there was a span of 10 bases. This CDR3 is 14 amino acids long. The CDR3 spells CASSIGGGPQPQHF. As DNA, the CDR3 is TGTGCCAGTAGTATAGGCGGGGGGCCTCAGCCCCAGCATTTT.

The rearrangement uses TRBV20-1 and TRBJ2-1; D may be TRBD2 (6 bases). Germline V gives CDR1 DFQATT, CDR2 SNEGSKA (reference sequence). The CDR3 extends over 11 amino acids. V was cut by 3 bases and J by 10 bases, with 10 bases left in between. The CDR3, as DNA: TGCAGTGCTAGGGGACTTTCGGAGCAGTTCTTC. Protein: CSARGLSEQFF.

This clone was detected a few times. The CDR3 spells CASSQGLPSYEQYF. The CDR3, as DNA: TGTGCCAGCAGTCAGGGACTCCCCTCCTACGAGCAGTACTTC. The chain couples TRBV2 to TRBJ2-7; D is perhaps TRBD2 (6 bases). V gave up 5 bases and J gave up 0 bases, with 11 bases separating them. The CDR3 runs to 14 residues. Germline lookup yields CDR1 SNHLY and CDR2 FYNNEI.

The chain uses TRBV28 and TRBJ1-4, with D maybe TRBD1 (5 bases). Deletions cut 5 bases from V and 8 bases from J, with 9 bases between. The CDR3 sequence is 12 residues long. CDR1 and CDR2 (germline): MDHEN, SYDVKM. CDR3 protein: CASSVSGEKLFF. For the CDR3, the DNA is TGTGCCAGCAGTGTCTCAGGGGAAAAACTGTTTTTT.

J is TRBJ2-5 and V is TRBV20-1; TRBD1 matches 9 bases. With 5 bases clipped from V and 7 bases from J, the junction kept 2 bases outside the gene matches. This CDR3 comprises 11 residues. Germline CDR1 and CDR2: DFQATT and SNEGSKA (reference sequence). This CDR3 is CSALTGGTQYF. DNA for the CDR3: TGCAGTGCTTTGACAGGGGGGACCCAGTACTTC.

This chain uses TRBV2 with TRBJ2-1; D possibly corresponds to TRBD2 (6 bases). Trimming cost V 4 bases and J 0 bases, with 19 bases left between them. The germline gives CDR1 SNHLY, CDR2 FYNNEI. The CDR3 sequence is 18 residues long. CDR3 DNA sequence: TGTGCCAGCAGTGCCGTTGGCGGGAAAGGATTCTCCTACAATGAGCAGTTCTTC. Residues: CASSAVGGKGFSYNEQFF. The full variable domain, its missing parts supplied by reference TRBV2 and TRBJ2-1, is EPEVTQTPSHQVTQMGQEVILRCVPISNHLYFYWYRQILGQKVEFLVSFYNNEISEKSEIFDDQFSVERPDGSNFTLKIRSTKLEDSAMYFCASSAVGGKGFSYNEQFFGPGTRLTVL.

V and J are TRBV29-1 and TRBJ2-1; 10 bases line up with TRBD2. CDR1 is SQVTM, CDR2 ANQGSEA, per germline. This CDR3 region has 13 residues. J was trimmed by 5 bases and V by 8 bases; bases with no gene match: 6. The CDR3 region is CSTIAGGNNEQFF. CDR3 nucleotides: TGCAGCACCATAGCGGGAGGCAACAATGAGCAGTTCTTC.